The 32 T cell receptor beta chains below come from one sample, sequenced in a study of blood T cells in healthy people across ages. A J-beta primer mix and a sample-barcoded 5' primer were used in a second PCR of about 7 to 12 cycles. TCRdb re-derived calls from the 5' RACE reads in MiXCR, one entry per CDR3 protein. This table has about 970,000 distinct CDR3 sequences, roughly half appearing once. The specimen sequenced was blood. These receptors were taken from a woman aged 55-70 years in good health.

The J gene is TRBJ2-1, the V gene TRBV27; D remains ambiguous. The CDR3 is 15 amino acids. CDR1 and CDR2 (germline): MNHEY, SMNVEV (reference sequence). Trimming took 3 bases from V and 4 from J, leaving 13 bases between them. CDR3 region: CASSFGLVSYNEQFF. CDR3 bases: TGTGCCAGCAGTTTCGGGCTAGTTAGTTACAATGAGCAGTTCTTC.

This clonotype was recorded a few times. The chain recombines TRBV5-1 with TRBJ2-1, with 8 bases matching TRBD2. The V segment lost 4 bases and the J segment 3 bases; nucleotides outside the gene matches: 9. Germline CDR1 and CDR2: SGHRS and YFSETQ. The CDR3 has 16 amino acids. The CDR3 DNA reads TGCGCCAGCAGCACCACGGGACTAGGAAGCTACAATGAGCAGTTCTTC. Translation gives CASSTTGLGSYNEQFF.

This clonotype turned up a few times. The rearrangement joins TRBV6-6 to TRBJ1-2; 10 nucleotides line up with TRBD1. The length of the CDR3 is 13 residues. Germline CDR1 is MNHNY and CDR2 is SVGAGI (reference sequence). V trimming: 8 bases; J trimming: 8 bases; junction bases outside the gene matches: 8. CDR3 nucleotide sequence: TGTGCCAGCTCAATGGGACAGGGGAGCGGCTACACCTTC. This translates into CASSMGQGSGYTF.

The J gene is TRBJ2-4, the V gene TRBV6-1, with 11 bases fitting TRBD1. V gave up 6 bases and J gave up 3 bases; unmatched junction bases: 16. CDR3 length: 19 residues. Germline loops: CDR1 MNHNS, CDR2 SASEGT. The CDR3 region has the DNA TGTGCCAGCAGACCCGGGACAGGGGGGAGGGCCCCAAGCAAAAACATTCAGTACTTC. Translated, it gives CASRPGTGGRAPSKNIQYF.

The chain has TRBV6-5 and TRBJ1-1; D is perhaps TRBD1 (5 bases). The germline V gene has CDR1 MNHEY and CDR2 SVGAGI. CDR3 length equals 14 residues. Trimming pared 5 bases from V and 2 bases from J, leaving 12 bases between. The CDR3 is CASSSLGGNTEAFF. CDR3 nucleotides: TGTGCCAGCAGTAGCCTGGGGGGAAACACTGAAGCTTTCTTT.

The genes are TRBV12-3 or TRBV12-4 and TRBJ2-6; perhaps TRBD1 as D (6 bases). The CDR3 is 19 amino acids. Trimming removed 6 bases from V and 0 bases from J, with 21 bases in between. The CDR3 sequence: CASSPGVGQSLSGANVLTF. The CDR3 DNA sequence: TGTGCCAGCAGCCCCGGCGTTGGACAGTCTCTCTCTGGGGCCAACGTCCTGACTTTC.

This clonotype was seen a few times. The V gene is TRBV5-6, the J gene TRBJ2-6; D unresolved. Per the germline V gene, CDR1 is SGHDT and CDR2 is YYEEEE. Trimming stripped 5 bases from V and 2 bases from J, with 11 bases between. The CDR3 runs to 15 residues. The chain's CDR3 is CASSRALPGANVLTF. The CDR3 bases are TGTGCCAGCAGTAGGGCGCTCCCTGGGGCCAACGTCCTGACTTTC.

Details on this clonotype: An end of the junction differs from the germline gene, which may be a read error. This CDR3 is CTSSPGGTGGSYEQYF. The DNA of the CDR3 is TGTACCAGCAGTCCCGGCGGGACAGGGGGCTCCTACGAGCAGTACTTC. V is TRBV6-5 and J is TRBJ2-7, with 11 bases identical to TRBD1. Germline V gives CDR1 MNHEY, CDR2 SVGAGI. The CDR3 loop spans 16 amino acids.

This clonotype was counted only a few times. The rearrangement uses TRBV5-5 and TRBJ2-7; 7 positions match TRBD1. V trimming: 4 bases; J trimming: 1 base; junction bases outside the gene matches: 8. The CDR3 totals 15 residues. Germline lookup yields CDR1 SGHKS and CDR2 YYEKEE (reference sequence). The CDR3 spells CASSRRQGGSYEQYF. The CDR3 bases are TGTGCCAGCAGCCGAAGACAGGGTGGGTCCTACGAGCAGTACTTC. Drawing the rest from reference TRBV5-5 and TRBJ2-7, the complete variable domain is DAGVTQSPTHLIKTRGQQVTLRCSPISGHKSVSWYQQVLGQGPQFIFQYYEKEERGRGNFPDRFSARQFPNYSSELNVNALLLGDSALYLCASSRRQGGSYEQYFGPGTRLTVT.

V usage is TRBV27 and J usage is TRBJ1-6, with a weak D call TRBD1 (5 bases). The CDR3 is 15 amino acids. Germline V gene data show CDR1 as MNHEY and CDR2 as SMNVEV (reference sequence). V gave up 2 bases and J gave up 5 bases, with 10 bases separating them. CDR3 DNA: TGTGCCAGCAGTTTAGGGGCTTTTAATAATTCACCCCTCCACTTT. Its protein is CASSLGAFNNSPLHF.

Regarding this clonotype: This may stem from a read error, because a much larger clone lies one nucleotide away. The gene calls are TRBV20-1 and TRBJ2-4, with D unclear. Trimming removed 6 bases at V and 8 bases at J, with 17 bases between. Germline V gene data show CDR1 as DFQATT and CDR2 as SNEGSKA (reference sequence). The CDR3 contains 13 residues. The CDR3 nucleotides read TGCAGTGCCCGGAAAGCGTCAGGAGACATTCAGTACTTC. Translation gives CSARKASGDIQYF.

This rearrangement joins TRBV6-5 to TRBJ2-7; D may correspond to TRBD1 or TRBD2 (6 bases each). The CDR3 runs 13 residues. CDR1 is MNHEY and CDR2 is SVGAGI in the germline V gene. The V end lost 7 bases, the J end lost 1 base, and 11 bases lay between the germline ends. The CDR3 bases are TGTGCCAGCAAGGGGGGACATTCCTACGAGCAGTACTTC. Translated, it gives CASKGGHSYEQYF.

This clonotype was detected a few times. The rearrangement uses TRBV21-1 and TRBJ1-2; TRBD1 is the table's D call and was not checked against the DNA. TRBV21-1 is a documented pseudogene. This CDR3 has 14 residues. The CDR3: CASSKCPWPYGYTF. Here the CDR3 DNA reads TGTGCCAGCAGCAAATGTCCGTGGCCCTATGGCTACACCTTC.

The chain uses TRBV18 and TRBJ2-5; 9 bases match TRBD1. This CDR3 is 15 amino acids long. With 3 bases clipped from V and 5 bases from J, the junction kept 7 bases outside the gene matches. Germline V gene sequence: CDR1 KGHSH, CDR2 LQKENI. The CDR3: CASSPIKGTGETQYF. In DNA, the CDR3 is TGTGCCAGCTCACCGATAAAAGGGACAGGGGAGACCCAGTACTTC.

This clonotype was seen a few times. One junction end does not reproduce the germline sequence, and a read error may be involved. The chain has TRBV4-2 and TRBJ2-3, with no clear D. This CDR3 contains 20 residues. Germline V gene sequence: CDR1 LGHNA, CDR2 YNFKEQ. CDR3 amino acids: CASSQVSGYRPKEPTDTQYF. In DNA, the CDR3 is TGTGCCAGTAGCCAAGTCTCGGGTTATCGGCCTAAGGAACCGACAGATACGCAGTATTTT.

The V call is TRBV7-9, the J call TRBJ2-5; 12 positions agree with TRBD2. V gave up 5 bases and J gave up 4 bases; unmatched junction bases: 14. From germline, CDR1 is SEHNR and CDR2 FQNEAQ (reference sequence). The CDR3 sequence is 18 residues long. CDR3 amino acids: CASSLGLAGQLNLETQYF. The CDR3 nucleotides are TGTGCCAGCAGCCTCGGACTAGCGGGACAACTAAATTTAGAGACCCAGTACTTC.

This clonotype was seen a handful of times. The chain has TRBV4-2 and TRBJ1-5; D perhaps matches TRBD1 (6 bases). V dropped 3 bases and J dropped 3 bases, with 15 bases sitting between them. Germline V gives CDR1 LGHNA, CDR2 YNFKEQ. The CDR3 runs to 16 residues. The DNA for the CDR3 is TGTGCCAGCAGCCAGGGCCCGGGGGACACCAATCAGCCCCAGCATTTT. The encoded protein is CASSQGPGDTNQPQHF.

This chain uses TRBV20-1 with TRBJ2-3; the D gene is possibly TRBD2 (6 bases). V was pared by 4 bases and J by 7 bases, with 15 bases between. Germline V lookup: CDR1 DFQATT, CDR2 SNEGSKA (reference sequence). This CDR3 has 13 amino acids. The CDR3 DNA reads TGCAGTGCTAATAGCGGCCCGGGAAATACGCAGTATTTT. This codes for CSANSGPGNTQYF.

The table lists this clonotype with a few counts. This chain links TRBV4-3 with TRBJ2-3; D is unresolved. This CDR3 has 14 amino acids. CDR1 is LGHNA, CDR2 YSLEER, per germline. V was shortened by 1 base and J by 1 base, with 6 bases between the two germline ends. DNA of the CDR3: TGCGCCAGCAGCCAAGTACGGGGCACAGATACGCAGTATTTT. It encodes CASSQVRGTDTQYF.

This clonotype was seen only once. This sequence joins TRBV6-5 and TRBJ2-1, with 9 bases identical to TRBD2. V was clipped by 6 bases and J by 9 bases; unmatched bases: 9. The CDR3 consists of 14 residues. Germline V CDR1 and CDR2: MNHEY, SVGAGI. Here the CDR3 DNA reads TGTGCCAGCAGGACCGGGACTAGCAAGAGTGAGCAGTTCTTC. It specifies CASRTGTSKSEQFF.

The chain links TRBV2 to TRBJ1-1; no firm D call. Germline V gives CDR1 SNHLY, CDR2 FYNNEI. V was shortened by 3 bases and J by 3 bases, with 14 bases between the two germline ends. The CDR3 runs to 15 residues. The CDR3 protein is CASSEVWPMDTEAFF. CDR3 coding DNA: TGTGCCAGCAGTGAGGTGTGGCCCATGGACACTGAAGCTTTCTTT. The full variable domain, in which reference TRBV2 and TRBJ1-1 provide the parts outside the CDR3, is EPEVTQTPSHQVTQMGQEVILRCVPISNHLYFYWYRQILGQKVEFLVSFYNNEISEKSEIFDDQFSVERPDGSNFTLKIRSTKLEDSAMYFCASSEVWPMDTEAFFGQGTRLTVV.

There are many counts of this clonotype. The genes are TRBV7-8 and TRBJ2-5, with 12 bases aligning to TRBD2. Germline V lookup: CDR1 SGHVS, CDR2 FQNEAQ. V trimming: 5 bases; J trimming: 5 bases; junction bases outside the gene matches: 9. CDR3 length: 16 residues. CDR3 nucleotides: TGTGCCAGCAGCCCCCGACTAGCGGGAGTAGGGGAGACCCAGTACTTC. As protein: CASSPRLAGVGETQYF.

This clonotype was counted between two and nine times. The genes are TRBV20-1 and TRBJ2-1; D might be TRBD1 (5 bases). The CDR3 is made up of 16 amino acids. Germline-derived CDR1 and CDR2 are DFQATT and SNEGSKA (reference sequence). The V end lost 0 bases, the J end lost 3 bases, and 15 bases lay between the germline ends. The CDR3 bases are TGCAGTGCTAGAGAGGACCCCCAAAGGGGCTACAATGAGCAGTTCTTC. Its protein product is CSAREDPQRGYNEQFF.

In this sample, this clonotype turned up a few times. As DNA, the CDR3 is TGCGCCAGCAGCGGGACAGGCCCTCCAGATACGCAGTATTTT. This codes for CASSGTGPPDTQYF. The gene calls are TRBV4-3 and TRBJ2-3, with 8 bases identical to TRBD1. Germline CDR1 reads LGHNA; CDR2 reads YSLEER. Trimming cost V 5 bases and J 4 bases; bases outside gene matches: 5. CDR3 length: 14 residues.

In its sample, this clonotype was seen a few times. The V and J genes are TRBV3-1 and TRBJ1-1, with D possibly TRBD1 on 5 matching bases. This CDR3 region has 14 residues. V was pared by 1 base and J by 5 bases, with 11 bases between. Germline assignment: CDR1 LGHDT and CDR2 YNNKEL (reference sequence). The CDR3 region is CASSQGRVWTEAFF. CDR3 coding DNA: TGTGCCAGCAGCCAAGGCAGGGTTTGGACTGAAGCTTTCTTT.

This clonotype was counted once. The chain has TRBV20-1 and TRBJ2-1; a weak D match, TRBD2 (5 bases). There are 15 residues in the CDR3. The V gene's germline CDR1 is DFQATT and CDR2 SNEGSKA (reference sequence). Trimming took 2 bases from V and 0 from J, leaving 11 bases between them. The CDR3 DNA reads as TGCAGTGCTAGAATGGAGCGGAACTCCTACAATGAGCAGTTCTTC. The encoded protein is CSARMERNSYNEQFF.

The rearrangement uses TRBV5-1 and TRBJ2-1; perhaps TRBD2 as D (5 bases). CDR1 is SGHRS, CDR2 YFSETQ, per germline. The V gene lost 1 base and the J gene lost 5 bases, with 13 bases spanning the gap. CDR3 length equals 15 residues. The CDR3 sequence: CASSLLGSQHNEQFF. The DNA of the CDR3 is TGCGCCAGCAGCTTGTTGGGGAGTCAGCACAATGAGCAGTTCTTC.

The chain uses TRBV20-1 and TRBJ1-1; perhaps TRBD1 as D (6 bases). This CDR3 comprises 13 residues. Germline V gene sequence: CDR1 DFQATT, CDR2 SNEGSKA (reference sequence). The V and J ends lost 6 bases and 6 bases respectively, with 17 bases between them. CDR3 nucleotides: TGCAGTGCCAGGACTTCCAGGGGTTCTGAAGCTTTCTTT. Amino acids: CSARTSRGSEAFF.

The V gene is TRBV3-1, the J gene TRBJ2-5; unclear D gene. The germline gives CDR1 LGHDT, CDR2 YNNKEL (reference sequence). V lost 1 base, J lost 9 bases, and 18 bases lay in between. The length of the CDR3 is 15 residues. As DNA, the CDR3 is TGTGCCAGCAGCCAAGGTGGACCTCCAGTTGGGGCCCAGTACTTC. This encodes CASSQGGPPVGAQYF.

There are many counts of this clonotype. V usage is TRBV3-1 and J usage is TRBJ2-6, with a tentative D call TRBD1 (7 bases). There are 15 residues in the CDR3. CDR1 is LGHDT, CDR2 YNNKEL, per germline (reference sequence). Between the trimmed V and J ends, which lost 4 bases and 2 bases, there was a span of 9 bases. DNA of the CDR3: TGTGCCAGCAGCCGCGGGACAGCTGGGGCCAACGTCCTGACTTTC. Protein sequence: CASSRGTAGANVLTF.

This clonotype came up a few times. J is TRBJ1-5 and V is TRBV4-3; no firm D call. Germline V lookup: CDR1 LGHNA, CDR2 YSLEER. The V end was cut by 0 bases, the J end by 7 bases, with 13 bases between. The CDR3 runs to 15 residues. CDR3 protein: CASSQDQTSGQPQHF. The CDR3 nucleotides read TGCGCCAGCAGCCAAGATCAGACCTCTGGCCAGCCCCAGCATTTT.

This clonotype has just a few counts. The chain uses TRBV7-2 and TRBJ2-7; 9 positions agree with TRBD1. V gave up 4 bases and J gave up 2 bases; unmatched junction bases: 9. Germline CDR1 is SGHTA and CDR2 is FQGNSA. This CDR3 has 16 residues. The DNA of the CDR3 is TGTGCCAGCAGCTCGCAAAGGACAGGGGTCGCCTACGAGCAGTACTTC. Its translation is CASSSQRTGVAYEQYF.